This is a list of T cell receptor beta chains from one sample in a study of T cells in localized non-small cell lung cancer. TCRdb's copy holds only in-frame clones and misses some; the assay was immunoSEQ multiplex PCR. The sample records about 21,000 clones, approximately 85% being singletons. The source material was peripheral blood mononuclear cells, sampled before any cancer treatment. Receptors originate from a male donor at least 60 years old with stage II lung adenocarcinoma. Both conserved end residues are part of each CDR3. D genes are given only for firm matches. Clone size is given for some rows only: seen once, a few or many times, or a class if the clone is expanded.

clone_size j_call v_call d_call cdr3_nt cdr3_aa
. TRBJ2-2 TRBV15 . TGTGCCACCAGCAGAGCAAGGCTCGGGGAGCTGTTTTTT CATSRARLGELFF
. TRBJ2-7 TRBV19 . TGTGCCAGTAGTAACGGCGGGACCTACGAGCAGTACTTC CASSNGGTYEQYF
. TRBJ2-1 TRBV19 TRBD2 TGTGCCAGTACCCTGGAAGCGGGAGTCTTCTGGGACTACAATGAGCAGTTCTTC CASTLEAGVFWDYNEQFF
. TRBJ1-1 TRBV28 . TGTGCCAGCAGTGGGGGGTCTGAAGCTTTCTTT CASSGGSEAFF
. TRBJ1-2 TRBV28 TRBD1 TGTGCCAGCTGGACAGGGGGTTACGGCTACACCTTC CASWTGGYGYTF
. TRBJ1-1 TRBV2 . TGTGCCAGCAGTGAAATTGGGAACACTGAAGCTTTCTTT CASSEIGNTEAFF
. TRBJ2-5 TRBV2 . TGTGCCAGCAGCGAGCGGGTTTGGGAGACCCAGTACTTC CASSERVWETQYF
. TRBJ1-5 TRBV5-1 TRBD1 TGCGCCAGCAGCTTGGATGGAGGGGGCGAGCAGCCCCAGCATTTT CASSLDGGGEQPQHF
. TRBJ1-3 TRBV7-2 . TGTGCCAGCAGCTTTATAGGAACCATATATTTT CASSFIGTIYF
. TRBJ1-2 TRBV2 . TGTGCCAGCAGTGAAGGCAGGCCCGCCTACTATGGCTACACCTTC CASSEGRPAYYGYTF
few TRBJ1-5 TRBV7-9 . TGTGCCAGCAGCTTAGTCGGTCCTGGTCAGCCCCAGCATTTT CASSLVGPGQPQHF
once TRBJ1-5 TRBV19 . TGTGCCAGTAGTCTGGACTGGCAGCCCCAGCATTTT CASSLDWQPQHF
. TRBJ1-2 TRBV6-1 . TGTGCCAGCAATGAACGACTGACGCGGACAGTTCATGGCTACACCTTC CASNERLTRTVHGYTF
few TRBJ1-2 TRBV28 . TGTGCCAGCAGAAGTCACTATGGCTACACCTTC CASRSHYGYTF
. TRBJ2-2 TRBV6-5 TRBD2 TGTGCCAGCAGCCAGACTAGCGGGAGGACCGGGGAGCTGTTTTTT CASSQTSGRTGELFF
. TRBJ2-5 TRBV6-5 . TGTGCCAGCAGCTTCCAAGAGACCCAGTACTTC CASSFQETQYF
. TRBJ2-7 TRBV19 . TGTGCCAGTAGTATTAATCCGGCAGGGGCCTACGAGCAGTACTTC CASSINPAGAYEQYF
. TRBJ2-1 TRBV13 . TGTGCCAGCAGCTACGAGGGGACTCCCAACAATGAGCAGTTCTTC CASSYEGTPNNEQFF
few TRBJ2-5 TRBV7-9 . TGTGCCAGCAGCTTTGGACAGAACCAAGAGACCCAGTACTTC CASSFGQNQETQYF
once TRBJ1-4 TRBV7-8 . TGTGCCAGCAGCACGACAGAGAATAATGAAAAACTGTTTTTT CASSTTENNEKLFF
. TRBJ1-1 TRBV7-9 . TGTGCCAGCAGCTTAGGCTTATGGGACGGCAACACTGAAGCTTTCTTT CASSLGLWDGNTEAFF
. TRBJ2-2 TRBV5-1 . TGCGCCAGCAGCGGAACGGGACGACCGTTCTCCGGGGAGCTGTTTTTT CASSGTGRPFSGELFF
. TRBJ1-1 TRBV27 . TGTGCCAGCAGGGGGAGGGGAAGAACTGAAGCTTTCTTT CASRGRGRTEAFF
. TRBJ2-5 TRBV28 . TGTGCCAGCCGCGGGGACAGCCAGACCCAGTACTTC CASRGDSQTQYF
. TRBJ1-5 TRBV28 . TGTGCCAGCAGGCAGAGGGGACGGCAGCCCCAGCATTTT CASRQRGRQPQHF
. TRBJ1-1 TRBV11-3 . TGTGCCAGCAGCTTCTCACGGGTGACTGAAGCTTTCTTT CASSFSRVTEAFF
. TRBJ2-7 TRBV5-1 . TGCGCCAGCAGCTTAGAACCAATAGGAGTCGACGAGCAGTACTTC CASSLEPIGVDEQYF
. TRBJ1-4 TRBV6-1 TRBD1 TGTGCCAGCAGGAGACAGGGGGCTGAAAAACTGTTTTTT CASRRQGAEKLFF
. TRBJ1-1 TRBV29-1 . TGCAGCGTTTCACAAAGGATGAACACTGAAGCTTTCTTT CSVSQRMNTEAFF